This T cell receptor beta chain derives from a study of PD-1 blockade in classical Hodgkin lymphoma. Points from the study as a whole: A significant rise in TCR diversity by C4D1 was seen for CD4+ but not CD8+ cells. Complete responders entered with baseline diversity on par with newly diagnosed patients, the results showed.

With respect to this clone: No antigen is known for it.

The V gene end was trimmed by 8 bases and the J gene end by 8 bases; junction bases not matched to a gene: 5. Germline CDR1 GTSNPN, CDR2 SVGIG (reference sequence). This CDR3 has 12 residues. TCRdb keeps only in-frame clones here, not all; method: immunoSEQ multiplex PCR. The table has 80,000 to 100,000 clones, roughly 89% seen once. Every one of the patients relapsed after autologous stem cell transplantation (brentuximab vedotin exposure was variable). Each best response was a complete response, a partial response or progressive disease. The sample in question was peripheral blood mononuclear cells (PBMCs), obtained at baseline. The rearrangement uses TRBV30 and TRBJ1-4, with 10 bases fitting TRBD1. This TCR came from a human donor with classical Hodgkin lymphoma. The CDR3 coding sequence is TGTGCCCTGGACAGGGGGTACGAAAAACTGTTTTTT. Residues: CALDRGYEKLFF.